This T cell receptor (beta chain) comes out of a study of T cells after yellow fever vaccination. At the level of the study: For low cell numbers, libraries were made with SMART-Seq v4 Ultra Low Input. Points from the study as a whole: The appearance of a small share of clonotypes in both CD4 and CD8 compartments was observed. Post-booster reappearance was seen for most primary-vaccination clones (roughly 97% CD4, around 90% CD8).

MiXCR, run by TCRdb on the 5' RACE reads, gives a single entry per CDR3 protein. The sample shows 340,000 or so distinct CDR3 sequences, under 15% of them seen only once. This clonotype was observed a few times. Its cognate antigen is unknown. This CDR3 comprises 11 residues. V was pared by 1 base and J by 13 bases, with 10 bases between. The input for sequencing was CD4+ T cells sorted from PBMCs, taken 15 days after the yellow fever booster vaccination. The V and J genes are TRBV12-3 or TRBV12-4 and TRBJ1-2; D ambiguous. The receptor was derived from a man between 18 and 29 years old who received the YFV17D yellow fever vaccine. CDR3 sequence reads: CASSLGGPITF. CDR3 coding DNA: TGTGCCAGCAGTTTAGGGGGTCCAATCACCTTC.